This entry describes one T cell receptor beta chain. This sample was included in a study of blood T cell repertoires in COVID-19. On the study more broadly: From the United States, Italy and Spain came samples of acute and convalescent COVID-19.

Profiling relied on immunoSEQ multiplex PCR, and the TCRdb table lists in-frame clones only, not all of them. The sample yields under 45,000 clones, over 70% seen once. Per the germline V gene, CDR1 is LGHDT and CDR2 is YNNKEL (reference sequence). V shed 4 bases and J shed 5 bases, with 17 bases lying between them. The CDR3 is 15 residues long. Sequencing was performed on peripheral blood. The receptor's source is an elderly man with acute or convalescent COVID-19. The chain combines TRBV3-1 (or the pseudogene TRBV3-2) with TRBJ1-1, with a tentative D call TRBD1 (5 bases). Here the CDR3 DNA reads TGTGCCAGCAGCCCCGACGTTTGGGGGGAGACTGAAGCTTTCTTT. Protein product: CASSPDVWGETEAFF.